One T cell receptor (beta chain) is described in this entry. What it binds is unknown. This entry is derived from a study of cytomegalovirus exposure and HLA in healthy donors. Overall study: Prior work identified 95 million to 120 million unique TCR beta sequences in roughly 180 million T cells.

The germline V gene has CDR1 SGHKS and CDR2 YYEKEE (reference sequence). The CDR3 has 14 amino acids. The ends lost 2 bases at V and 4 bases at J; junction bases unmatched: 6. Overall study findings and caveats: Earlier analysis found most TCR beta V segments productive about 87% or about 30% of the time.

The PCR employed 60 Vbeta primers together with 13 Jbeta primers. Sequencing used immunoSEQ multiplex PCR; TCRdb keeps in-frame clones, though not all of them. The table lists some 190,000 clones, around 77% of them singletons. The chain has TRBV5-5 and TRBJ2-7; 7 bases fit TRBD1. Sequencing was carried out using PBMCs. The origin of this receptor is a woman in her twenties or thirties in good health and CMV-seronegative. DNA of the CDR3: TGTGCCAGCAGCTTTCGGACAGGACCTTACGAGCAGTACTTC. This codes for CASSFRTGPYEQYF. Full variable domain (rest looked up from reference TRBV5-5 and TRBJ2-7): DAGVTQSPTHLIKTRGQQVTLRCSPISGHKSVSWYQQVLGQGPQFIFQYYEKEERGRGNFPDRFSARQFPNYSSELNVNALLLGDSALYLCASSFRTGPYEQYFGPGTRLTVT.